This TCR beta chain emerged from a study of blood T cell repertoires in COVID-19. Germline V gene lookup returns CDR1 GTSNPN and CDR2 SVGIG (reference sequence). V lost 3 bases and J 0 bases, leaving 12 bases between the germline ends. There are 14 residues in the CDR3. This clone appeared a single time. TCRdb's table, derived via immunoSEQ multiplex PCR, lists solely in-frame clones and lacks some. The sample shows around 450,000 clones, around 87% of them seen only once. This receptor was identified in a woman under 30 who had recovered from COVID-19. The sequenced sample was PBMCs or T cells enriched from blood (not recorded which). This sequence joins TRBV30 and TRBJ2-7, with TRBD2 as a possible D gene (6 bases). The CDR3 nucleotides are TGTGCCTGGAGGGCTGCGGGGAGCTCCTACGAGCAGTACTTC. Its translation: CAWRAAGSSYEQYF.